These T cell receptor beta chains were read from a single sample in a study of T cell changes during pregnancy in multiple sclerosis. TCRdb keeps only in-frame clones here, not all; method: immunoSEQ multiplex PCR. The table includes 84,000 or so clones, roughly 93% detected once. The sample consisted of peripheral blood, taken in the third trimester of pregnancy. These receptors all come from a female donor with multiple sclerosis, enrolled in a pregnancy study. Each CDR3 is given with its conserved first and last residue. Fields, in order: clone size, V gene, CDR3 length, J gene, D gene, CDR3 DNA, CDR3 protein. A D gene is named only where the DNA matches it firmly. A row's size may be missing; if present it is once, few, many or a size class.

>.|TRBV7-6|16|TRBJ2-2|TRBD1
TGTGCCAGCAGCTTCGGGACAGCCAAGAACACCGGGGAGCTGTTTTTT
CASSFGTAKNTGELFF
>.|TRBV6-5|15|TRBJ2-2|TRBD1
TGTGCCAGCAGGCTCGGCAGGGGGTTGGCCGGGGAGCTGTTTTTT
CASRLGRGLAGELFF
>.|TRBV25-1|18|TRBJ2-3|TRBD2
TGTGCCAGCAGTGAATATGGACTAGCGGGCCTCTCCACAGATACGCAGTATTTT
CASSEYGLAGLSTDTQYF
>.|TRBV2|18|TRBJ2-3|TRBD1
TGTGCCAGCAGCTCCGGGACAGGGGGCGCGGGACCCACAGATACGCAGTATTTT
CASSSGTGGAGPTDTQYF
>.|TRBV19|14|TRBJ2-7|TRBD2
TGTGCCAGTAGCGGACTAGCGGGAGTAGGCGAGCAGTACTTC
CASSGLAGVGEQYF
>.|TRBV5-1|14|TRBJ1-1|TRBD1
TGCGCCAGCAGCTTGGGGGACAGGGGGGATGAAGCTTTCTTT
CASSLGDRGDEAFF
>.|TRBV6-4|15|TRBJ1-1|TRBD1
TGTGCCAGCAAACTCCGGGACAGGGGGAACACTGAAGCTTTCTTT
CASKLRDRGNTEAFF
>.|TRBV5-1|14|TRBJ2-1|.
TGCGCCAGCAGCCGGATTATCGGAGGAGGCGAGCAGTTCTTC
CASSRIIGGGEQFF
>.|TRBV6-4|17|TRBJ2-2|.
TGTGCCAGCAGTGACTCGACGGCGGGGGCTGACACCGGGGAGCTGTTTTTT
CASSDSTAGADTGELFF
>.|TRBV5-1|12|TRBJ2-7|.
TGCGCCAGCAGCTTGGTTTCATCCGAGCAGTACTTC
CASSLVSSEQYF
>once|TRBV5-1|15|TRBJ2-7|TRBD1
TGCGCCAGCAGCGAGGGACAGCCTACCCGCTACGAGCAGTACTTC
CASSEGQPTRYEQYF
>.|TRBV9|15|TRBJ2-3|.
TGTGCCAGCAGCGTAGCCCCTAGTGTTTCAGATACGCAGTATTTT
CASSVAPSVSDTQYF
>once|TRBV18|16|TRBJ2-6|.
TGTGCCAGCTCACCACTCCGGGGCTCTGGGGCCAACGTCCTGACTTTC
CASSPLRGSGANVLTF
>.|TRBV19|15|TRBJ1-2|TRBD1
TGTGCCAGTAGTACCCCGACAGGGGGAGGCTATGGCTACACCTTC
CASSTPTGGGYGYTF
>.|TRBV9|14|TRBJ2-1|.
TGTGCCAGCAGCACCGGGTTCGGGGGAGATGAGCAGTTCTTC
CASSTGFGGDEQFF
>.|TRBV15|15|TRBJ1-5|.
TGTGCCACCAGCAGAGATGCAGGGCCAGGTCAGCCCCAGCATTTT
CATSRDAGPGQPQHF
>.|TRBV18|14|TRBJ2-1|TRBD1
TGTGCCAGCTCAGGACAGGATAGCTACAATGAGCAGTTCTTC
CASSGQDSYNEQFF
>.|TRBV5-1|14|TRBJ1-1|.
TGCGCCAGCAGCCTTAGACAGGCTGGAACTGAAGCTTTCTTT
CASSLRQAGTEAFF
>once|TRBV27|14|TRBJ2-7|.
TGTGCCAGCAGTTTAGGCCCAGGCGGGTACGAGCAGTACTTC
CASSLGPGGYEQYF
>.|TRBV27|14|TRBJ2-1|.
TGTGCCAGCAGGGTTGCCGCGGCCTACAATGAGCAGTTCTTC
CASRVAAAYNEQFF
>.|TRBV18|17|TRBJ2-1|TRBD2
TGTGCCAGCTCACCTCCTCCGGGACTAGCGTATCCCCATGAGCAGTTCTTC
CASSPPPGLAYPHEQFF
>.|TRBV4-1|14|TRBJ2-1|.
TGCGCCAGCAGCCATCCCTGGCAGGGGAATGAGCAGTTCTTC
CASSHPWQGNEQFF
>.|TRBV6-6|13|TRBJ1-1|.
TGTGCCAGCAGTTACGGAGGAATCTCTGAAGCTTTCTTT
CASSYGGISEAFF
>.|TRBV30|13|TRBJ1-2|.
TGTGCCTGGAGGCCCACAGCTAACTATGGCTACACCTTC
CAWRPTANYGYTF
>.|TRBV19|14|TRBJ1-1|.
TGTGCCAGTAGTCCTATGAGCCCCCACCAAGAAGCTTTCTTT
CASSPMSPHQEAFF
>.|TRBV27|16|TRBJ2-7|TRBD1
TGTGCCAGCGTCTCGGGGACAGGGGGACCAACCTACGAGCAGTACTTC
CASVSGTGGPTYEQYF
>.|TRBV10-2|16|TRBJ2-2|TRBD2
TGCGCCAGCAGTGAGTCTAAACTAGCGGGAGCCGGGGAGCTGTTTTTT
CASSESKLAGAGELFF
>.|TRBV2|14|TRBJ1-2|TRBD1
TGTGCCAGCAGCCTGAGACAGGGGGCTGCTGGCTACACCTTC
CASSLRQGAAGYTF
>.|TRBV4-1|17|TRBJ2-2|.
TGCGCCAGCAGCCAAGATTTCCAGGGGAGGGCCGCCGGGGAGCTGTTTTTT
CASSQDFQGRAAGELFF
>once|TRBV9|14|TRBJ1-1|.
TGTGCCAGCAGCGTAGTAGCCACCAACACTGAAGCTTTCTTT
CASSVVATNTEAFF
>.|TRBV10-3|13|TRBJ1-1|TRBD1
TGTGCCAGCAGGGACAGGGGAAACACTGAAGCTTTCTTT
CASRDRGNTEAFF
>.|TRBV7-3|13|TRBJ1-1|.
TGTGCCAGCAGCTCAACACGAGGGACTGAAGCTTTCTTT
CASSSTRGTEAFF
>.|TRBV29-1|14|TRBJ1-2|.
TGCAGCGTTGAGGAAGCAGGCCCAGAATATGGCTACACCTTC
CSVEEAGPEYGYTF
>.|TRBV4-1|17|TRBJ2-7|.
TGCGCCAGCAGCCAAGATCCCCAGGGAATGAGCTCCTACGAGCAGTACTTC
CASSQDPQGMSSYEQYF
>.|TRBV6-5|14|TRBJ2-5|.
TGTGCCAGCAGTTACTCTCAGGGGCTGGAGACCCAGTACTTC
CASSYSQGLETQYF
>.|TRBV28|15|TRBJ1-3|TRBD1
TGTGCCAGCCTGGGAGGGACAGGGCTTGAAAACACCATATATTTT
CASLGGTGLENTIYF
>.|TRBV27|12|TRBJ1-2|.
TGTGCCAGCAGCCAGGGTTCCGGTGGCTACACCTTC
CASSQGSGGYTF
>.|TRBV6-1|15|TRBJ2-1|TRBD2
TGTGCCAGCAGTGATGAAGGACTAGCGCAAAATGAGCAGTTCTTC
CASSDEGLAQNEQFF
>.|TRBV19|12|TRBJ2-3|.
TGTGCCAGTAGTCTTAGCACAGATACGCAGTATTTT
CASSLSTDTQYF
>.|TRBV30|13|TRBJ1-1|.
TGTGCCTGGAGTGAGGGGTCTCACACTGAAGCTTTCTTT
CAWSEGSHTEAFF
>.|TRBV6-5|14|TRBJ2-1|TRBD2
TGTGCCAGCAGAACTGGGCTAGCGGCCTATGAGCAGTTCTTC
CASRTGLAAYEQFF
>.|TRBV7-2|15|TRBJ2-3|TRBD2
TGTGCCAGCAGCCGGACTAGCGGGAGCACAGATACGCAGTATTTT
CASSRTSGSTDTQYF
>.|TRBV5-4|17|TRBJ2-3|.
TGTGCCAGCAGCTTGACTTGGGGACACCCTAGCACAGATACGCAGTATTTT
CASSLTWGHPSTDTQYF
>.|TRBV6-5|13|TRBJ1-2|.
TGTGCCAGCAGGGAAACAGGGTCCTATGGCTACACCTTC
CASRETGSYGYTF
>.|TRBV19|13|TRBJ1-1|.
TGTGCCAGTAGGACACAGGGAGGGACTGAAGCTTTCTTT
CASRTQGGTEAFF
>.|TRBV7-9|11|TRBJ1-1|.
TGTGCCAGCAGCCGGTCCACTGAAGCTTTCTTT
CASSRSTEAFF
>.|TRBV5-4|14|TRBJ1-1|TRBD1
TGTGCCAGCAGCTTGCGCACAGGGGTGACTGAAGCTTTCTTT
CASSLRTGVTEAFF
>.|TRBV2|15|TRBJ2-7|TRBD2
TGTGCCAGCAGTGACGGGAGGGGACTCCCTCCCGAGCAGTACTTC
CASSDGRGLPPEQYF
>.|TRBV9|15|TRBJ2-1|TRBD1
TGTGCCAGCAGCGTAGATCGGGCAGGGGGCCATGAGCAGTTCTTC
CASSVDRAGGHEQFF
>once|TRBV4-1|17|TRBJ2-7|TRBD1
TGCGCCAGCAGCCGACCTCCCGGACAGGGATCTTCCCTCGAGCAGTACTTC
CASSRPPGQGSSLEQYF
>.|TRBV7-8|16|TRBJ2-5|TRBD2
TGTGCCAGCAGCTTAAGGACTAGTATCGGGGGGGAGACCCAGTACTTC
CASSLRTSIGGETQYF
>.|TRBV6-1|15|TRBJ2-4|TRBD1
TGTGCCAGCAGGACAGGACAGGGGGCAAGGGACATTCAGTACTTC
CASRTGQGARDIQYF
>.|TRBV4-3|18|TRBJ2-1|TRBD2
TGCGCCAGCAGCCCCCGGGGGGGACTAGCGGAGGTCTACAATGAGCAGTTCTTC
CASSPRGGLAEVYNEQFF
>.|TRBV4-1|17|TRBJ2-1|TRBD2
TGCGCCAGCAGCCAACCCGGGACTAGCGGGACAAGTTATGAGCAGTTCTTC
CASSQPGTSGTSYEQFF
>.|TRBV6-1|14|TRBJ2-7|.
TGTGCCAGCAGTGTGGCAGGGGTAAACTACGAGCAGTACTTC
CASSVAGVNYEQYF
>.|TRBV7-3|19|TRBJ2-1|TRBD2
TGTGCCAGCAGCGCTACCAAGGAGGGACTACGATTCTCCTACAATGAGCAGTTCTTC
CASSATKEGLRFSYNEQFF
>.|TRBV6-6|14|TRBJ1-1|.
TGTGCCAGCAGCCTCAAAGGGGGGGACACTGAAGCTTTCTTT
CASSLKGGDTEAFF
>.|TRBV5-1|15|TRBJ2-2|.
TGCGCCAGCAGCCCGATGACAGCTAACCCCGGGGAGCTGTTTTTT
CASSPMTANPGELFF
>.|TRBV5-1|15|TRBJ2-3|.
TGCGCCAGCAGCTCGGACTCAAACAGGGCAGATACGCAGTATTTT
CASSSDSNRADTQYF